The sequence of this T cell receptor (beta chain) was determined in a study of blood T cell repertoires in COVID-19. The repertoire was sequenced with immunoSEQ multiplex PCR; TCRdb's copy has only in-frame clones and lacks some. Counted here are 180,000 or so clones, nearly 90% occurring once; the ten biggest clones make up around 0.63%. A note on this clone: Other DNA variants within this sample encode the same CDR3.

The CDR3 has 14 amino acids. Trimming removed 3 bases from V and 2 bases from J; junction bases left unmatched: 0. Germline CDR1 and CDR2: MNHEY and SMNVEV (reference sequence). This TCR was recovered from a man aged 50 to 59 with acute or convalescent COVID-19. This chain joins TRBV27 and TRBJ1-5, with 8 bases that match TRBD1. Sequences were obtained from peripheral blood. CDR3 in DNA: TGTGCCAGCAGTTTGGGACAGGGCAATCAGCCCCAGCATTTT. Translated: CASSLGQGNQPQHF.